Presented here are 29 T cell receptor beta chains from one specimen sequenced in a study of technical replicates of blood from a handful of donors. Clones were read by immunoSEQ multiplex PCR, and TCRdb kept only the in-frame ones, dropping some. The sample lists roughly 87,000 clones; more than 85% were seen once. Sequenced input: T cells isolated from PBMCs. All receptors derive from a human donor in good health.

This rearrangement joins TRBV5-6 to TRBJ1-1; 9 bases line up with TRBD1. V lost 0 bases, J lost 5 bases, and 8 bases stayed unmatched. This CDR3 contains 16 residues. Germline values: CDR1 SGHDT, CDR2 YYEEEE. CDR3 DNA sequence: TGTGCCAGCAGCTTGGGGGTTGGGACAGGGTATACTGAAGCTTTCTTT. Translating gives CASSLGVGTGYTEAFF. The full variable domain, its missing parts supplied by reference TRBV5-6 and TRBJ1-1, is DAGVTQSPTHLIKTRGQQVTLRCSPKSGHDTVSWYQQALGQGPQFIFQYYEEEERQRGNFPDRFSGHQFPNYSSELNVNALLLGDSALYLCASSLGVGTGYTEAFFGQGTRLTVV.

This chain joins TRBV27 and TRBJ2-7, with TRBD1 identical over 7 bases. This CDR3 has 15 residues. Germline values: CDR1 MNHEY, CDR2 SMNVEV (reference sequence). V gave up 6 bases and J gave up 2 bases; unmatched junction bases: 10. DNA of the CDR3: TGTGCCAGCAGCCATTCTACAGGGGCGACCTACGAGCAGTACTTC. It specifies CASSHSTGATYEQYF.

The chain carries TRBV15 and TRBJ2-1; 8 bases line up with TRBD2. Unmatched junction bases numbered 11, after V lost 3 bases and J lost 7 bases. The V gene's germline CDR1 is LNHNV and CDR2 YYDKDF (reference sequence). The CDR3 extends over 16 amino acids. The CDR3 is CATSSGGLVLFNEQFF. DNA of the CDR3: TGTGCCACCAGCAGTGGGGGACTAGTCCTCTTTAATGAGCAGTTCTTC.

The genes are TRBV6-5 and TRBJ1-1, with D uncertain. Germline CDR1 MNHEY, CDR2 SVGAGI. The CDR3 runs to 12 residues. V was pared by 0 bases and J by 8 bases, with 7 bases between. The CDR3 DNA reads TGTGCCAGCAGTTACTCTGCAGGAGAAGCTTTCTTT. This translates into CASSYSAGEAFF.

The rearrangement joins TRBV10-3 to TRBJ2-1, with 11 positions matching TRBD2. Germline CDR1 and CDR2: ENHRY and SYGVKD. The V and J ends lost 5 bases and 5 bases, in that order; junction bases with no gene match: 5. The CDR3 extends over 15 amino acids. The CDR3 coding sequence is TGTGCCATCAGTCTTAGCGGGAGGGCCAACAATGAGCAGTTCTTC. Its protein is CAISLSGRANNEQFF.

The V and J genes are TRBV19 and TRBJ1-3; TRBD1 matches 7 bases. V trimming: 7 bases; J trimming: 0 bases; junction bases outside the gene matches: 9. In germline, CDR1 is LNHDA, CDR2 SQIVND (reference sequence). The CDR3 spans 16 residues. The CDR3 bases are TGTGCCAGTACCTCTCGACAGGGCGTCTCTGGAAACACCATATATTTT. It specifies CASTSRQGVSGNTIYF.

The V call is TRBV19, the J call TRBJ1-3; D not certain. Germline assignment: CDR1 LNHDA and CDR2 SQIVND (reference sequence). The CDR3 has 14 residues. With 7 bases removed from V and 0 bases from J, the gap between germline ends came to 10 bases. The CDR3 DNA sequence: TGTGCCAGTACCCAACAAACCTCTGGAAACACCATATATTTT. Its protein is CASTQQTSGNTIYF.

This clone was observed a single time. The chain joins TRBV10-3 to TRBJ2-1; TRBD2 matches at 7 bases. The CDR3 is 16 residues long. Trimming took 2 bases from V and 8 from J; bases not matched to a gene: 12. The V gene's germline CDR1 is ENHRY and CDR2 SYGVKD. The CDR3 DNA follows: TGTGCCATCAGTGAGAGTGCGGGAGAGATTGCCCATGAGCAGTTCTTC. Protein: CAISESAGEIAHEQFF.

The CDR3 loop reads CASSSQGRDGYTF. CDR3 nucleotide sequence: TGTGCCAGCAGCTCCCAGGGGAGAGATGGCTACACCTTC. This sequence joins TRBV11-1 and TRBJ1-2; maybe TRBD1 (6 bases). V was shortened by 4 bases and J by 6 bases, with 12 bases between the two germline ends. Germline V CDR1 and CDR2: SGHAT, FQDESV (reference sequence). The CDR3 spans 13 residues.

The chain links TRBV11-3 to TRBJ2-7; maybe TRBD2 (5 bases). Trimming stripped 1 base from V and 7 bases from J, with 14 bases between. This CDR3 is 14 amino acids long. CDR1 SGHNT and CDR2 YENEEA come from the germline V gene. The CDR3 spells CASSLVRGVGEQYF. The DNA of the CDR3 is TGTGCCAGCAGCTTAGTACGGGGAGTGGGTGAGCAGTACTTC.

V usage is TRBV2 and J usage is TRBJ2-7, with unresolved D. Per the germline V gene, CDR1 is SNHLY and CDR2 is FYNNEI. This CDR3 comprises 12 residues. The V and J ends lost 7 bases and 4 bases respectively, with 11 bases between them. CDR3 sequence (DNA): TGTGCCAGCATCGTGAGTTCGTACGAGCAGTACTTC. Its protein product is CASIVSSYEQYF.

The chain recombines TRBV2 with TRBJ1-4; D remains ambiguous. CDR1 SNHLY and CDR2 FYNNEI come from the germline V gene. V lost 0 bases and J lost 5, with 10 bases in between. The CDR3 length is 15 residues. CDR3 amino acids: CASSEARRPNEKLFF. The CDR3, as DNA: TGTGCCAGCAGTGAAGCTCGGAGGCCGAATGAAAAACTGTTTTTT.

This chain links TRBV6-1 with TRBJ1-5, with D perhaps matching TRBD1 (6 bases). V was pared by 1 base and J by 5 bases, with 12 bases between. Germline V gives CDR1 MNHNS, CDR2 SASEGT. The CDR3 covers 15 residues. The CDR3 loop is CASSEGTGFYQPQHF. The CDR3 coding sequence is TGTGCCAGCAGTGAAGGTACAGGGTTTTATCAGCCCCAGCATTTT.

CDR3 bases: TGTGCCAGTAGTATCATGGGTACAGCAGATACGCAGTATTTT. Its translation: CASSIMGTADTQYF. V gene TRBV19 combines with J gene TRBJ2-3; D ambiguous. V was pared by 3 bases and J by 4 bases, with 11 bases between. The V gene's germline CDR1 is LNHDA and CDR2 SQIVND (reference sequence). There are 14 residues in the CDR3.

The V and J genes are TRBV6-6 and TRBJ2-7, with D perhaps matching TRBD1 (6 bases). The CDR3 is 14 residues long. Germline-derived CDR1 and CDR2 are MNHNY and SVGAGI (reference sequence). Trimming removed 6 bases from V and 6 bases from J, with 18 bases in between. The CDR3 DNA reads as TGTGCCAGCAGGGAACTCCGGGACAACCTCGAGCAGTACTTC. Translated: CASRELRDNLEQYF.

The chain couples TRBV28 to TRBJ2-7, with D possibly TRBD1 on 6 matching bases. This CDR3 spans 14 amino acids. Germline CDR1 MDHEN, CDR2 SYDVKM. V was clipped by 6 bases and J by 2 bases, with 14 bases between them. The CDR3 reads CASRIRTVPYEQYF. Written as DNA, the CDR3 is TGTGCCAGCAGGATAAGGACAGTCCCCTACGAGCAGTACTTC. The full variable domain, in which reference TRBV28 and TRBJ2-7 provide the parts outside the CDR3, is DVKVTQSSRYLVKRTGEKVFLECVQDMDHENMFWYRQDPGLGLRLIYFSYDVKMKEKGDIPEGYSVSREKKERFSLILESASTNQTSMYLCASRIRTVPYEQYFGPGTRLTVT.

The chain has TRBV19 and TRBJ1-4; D ambiguous. The CDR3 sequence is 14 residues long. Trimming stripped 4 bases from V and 4 bases from J, with 10 bases between. Germline-derived CDR1 and CDR2 are LNHDA and SQIVND (reference sequence). CDR3 DNA: TGTGCCAGTAGTAAGACTTTTATTAATGAAAAACTGTTTTTT. Protein sequence: CASSKTFINEKLFF.

This chain joins TRBV6-5 and TRBJ1-2, with TRBD1 as a possible D gene (6 bases). Germline CDR1 MNHEY, CDR2 SVGAGI. This CDR3 contains 13 residues. The V end lost 6 bases, the J end lost 4 bases, and 12 bases lay between the germline ends. CDR3 sequence: CASSRTDIYGYTF. In nucleotides, the CDR3 is TGTGCCAGCAGCCGGACAGACATCTATGGCTACACCTTC.

The chain joins TRBV25-1 to TRBJ2-7; 7 nucleotides match TRBD1. The germline CDR1 and CDR2 sequences are MGHDK and SYGVNS. V gave up 4 bases and J gave up 2 bases; unmatched junction bases: 5. The CDR3 consists of 14 residues. The CDR3, as DNA: TGTGCCAGCAGTGGTACAGGGGTTGCCTACGAGCAGTACTTC. It specifies CASSGTGVAYEQYF.

This chain joins TRBV11-2 and TRBJ2-6, with TRBD1 identical over 8 bases. The V gene's germline CDR1 is SGHAT and CDR2 FQNNGV. Trimming cost V 6 bases and J 0 bases; bases outside gene matches: 7. This CDR3 has 17 amino acids. This CDR3 reads CASSPGTGYSGANVLTF. The CDR3 DNA reads TGTGCCAGCAGTCCCGGGACAGGTTACTCTGGGGCCAACGTCCTGACTTTC.

The chain has TRBV4-1 and TRBJ2-1; no clear D gene. V was pared by 0 bases and J by 8 bases, with 5 bases between. The CDR3 consists of 12 residues. Per germline, CDR1 MGHRA and CDR2 YSYEKL. CDR3 nucleotides: TGCGCCAGCAGCCAAGAATTCGATGAGCAGTTCTTC. Encoded protein: CASSQEFDEQFF.

The chain recombines TRBV27 with TRBJ2-7, with TRBD2 matching over 10 bases. The CDR3 has 15 residues. J gave up 0 bases and V 8 bases, and 7 bases lay outside the gene matches. Germline lookup yields CDR1 MNHEY and CDR2 SMNVEV (reference sequence). The CDR3 loop is CASGGLAEVSYEQYF. The CDR3 DNA follows: TGTGCCAGCGGAGGACTAGCGGAAGTCTCCTACGAGCAGTACTTC.

The chain uses TRBV5-1 and TRBJ1-1, with D possibly matching TRBD1 (5 bases). With 0 bases removed from V and 8 bases from J, the gap between germline ends came to 11 bases. The V gene's germline CDR1 is SGHRS and CDR2 YFSETQ. This CDR3 region has 13 residues. The CDR3 bases are TGCGCCAGCAGCTTGGACGCAGGGCTGGAAGCTTTCTTT. Encoded protein: CASSLDAGLEAFF.

This chain uses TRBV28 with TRBJ2-3; a weak D match, TRBD2 (6 bases). The CDR3 spans 14 residues. CDR1 is MDHEN, CDR2 SYDVKM, per germline. Trimming took off 8 bases at V and 0 bases at J, with 12 bases between the two ends. In DNA, the CDR3 is TGTGCCAGCGCCCGGGACTTAAGCACAGATACGCAGTATTTT. Its translation is CASARDLSTDTQYF.

The rearrangement links TRBV10-1 to TRBJ2-3; the D gene is possibly TRBD1 (5 bases). Between the trimmed V and J ends, which lost 3 bases and 2 bases, there was a span of 15 bases. This CDR3 comprises 16 residues. Germline lookup yields CDR1 WNHNN and CDR2 SYGVQD (reference sequence). The CDR3 DNA reads TGCGCCAGCAGTGAATTTGGGGCCACCTACACAGATACGCAGTATTTT. This encodes CASSEFGATYTDTQYF.

V and J are TRBV14 and TRBJ2-7, with TRBD1 matching over 10 bases. Germline V gene data show CDR1 as SGHDN and CDR2 as FVKESK. CDR3 length equals 15 residues. Trimming took 6 bases from V and 1 from J; bases not matched to a gene: 6. This chain's CDR3 is CASSLGQGISYEQYF. DNA of the CDR3: TGTGCCAGCAGTCTGGGACAGGGGATATCCTACGAGCAGTACTTC. Looking up the rest from reference TRBV14 and TRBJ2-7 gives the full variable domain: EAGVTQFPSHSVIEKGQTVTLRCDPISGHDNLYWYRRVMGKEIKFLLHFVKESKQDESGMPNNRFLAERTGGTYSTLKVQPAELEDSGVYFCASSLGQGISYEQYFGPGTRLTVT.

This rearrangement joins TRBV6-1 to TRBJ2-1; a weak D match, TRBD1 (6 bases). The V end was cut by 6 bases, the J end by 10 bases, with 10 bases between. Germline loops: CDR1 MNHNS, CDR2 SASEGT. The CDR3 is made up of 11 amino acids. The CDR3 loop reads CASRTGSEQFF. The DNA of the CDR3 is TGTGCCAGCAGAACAGGGAGCGAGCAGTTCTTC.

In nucleotides, the CDR3 is TGTGCCAGCAGTGAAGATTGGGGCGATCAGCCCCAGCATTTT. Encoded protein: CASSEDWGDQPQHF. This chain joins TRBV6-1 and TRBJ1-5; D might be TRBD1 (5 bases). V was cut by 1 base and J by 5 bases, with 9 bases left in between. CDR1 MNHNS and CDR2 SASEGT come from the germline V gene. The CDR3 contains 14 residues.

The genes are TRBV12-5 and TRBJ1-2, with D tentatively TRBD1 (5 bases). Germline CDR1 is LGHNT and CDR2 is FRNRAP. The germline V and J ends were trimmed by 7 bases and 8 bases, with 17 bases remaining between them. The CDR3 extends over 13 amino acids. The CDR3 region is CASVAQGTRGYTF. In nucleotides, the CDR3 is TGTGCTAGTGTCGCTCAGGGAACGAGGGGCTACACCTTC.